Below, 20 T cell receptor beta chains from the same sample are listed, as sequenced in a study of blood T cells in healthy people across ages (dated by TCRdb to between 2014 and 2016). The library was obtained by 5' RACE. The sample was run on an Illumina HiSeq 2500. A second PCR of roughly 7 to 11 cycles was performed with a sample-barcoded 5' primer and a J-beta primer mix. Using fastp trimming at Q25 and MiXCR clonotype assembly, TCRdb reanalyzed the public sequencing data and kept in-frame beta chains. Entries that share a CDR3 protein sequence are merged under the most common genes and DNA. The sample table shows under 2,000,000 distinct CDR3 sequences, and roughly 52% are seen once. Of the sample, more than 2% falls within the top ten clones. Sequenced: blood. These receptors all come from a woman aged 40 to 50 in good health.

This chain uses TRBV7-2 with TRBJ2-1; tentative D call: TRBD2 (6 bases). Germline-derived CDR1 and CDR2 are SGHTA and FQGNSA. Trimming cost V 6 bases and J 9 bases, with 24 bases left between them. The CDR3 has 16 amino acids. Written as DNA, the CDR3 is TGTGCCAGCAGTTATACCACTAGCCCCCTGCCCCTTGAGCAGTTCTTC. This translates into CASSYTTSPLPLEQFF. The variable domain in full, completed from reference TRBV7-2 and TRBJ2-1, reads GAGVSQSPSNKVTEKGKDVELRCDPISGHTALYWYRQSLGQGLEFLIYFQGNSAPDKSGLPSDRFSAERTGGSVSTLTIQRTQQEDSAVYLCASSYTTSPLPLEQFFGPGTRLTVL.

V is TRBV12-3 or TRBV12-4 and J is TRBJ2-1; D call uncertain. Trimming took 5 bases from V and 6 from J, leaving 14 bases between them. The CDR3 has 14 amino acids. The CDR3 DNA reads TGTGCCAGCAGTCTACACATCATGGCCAATGAGCAGTTCTTC. Protein sequence: CASSLHIMANEQFF.

In regard to this clonotype: Its ends do not fully match the called genes, so a read error is possible. V is TRBV6-5 and J is TRBJ2-1; 8 nucleotides line up with TRBD1. The CDR3 length is 20 residues. Germline V CDR1 and CDR2: MNHEY, SVGAGI. CDR3 nucleotides: TGTGCCTGCAGTTACTCGTTTTATAAAGAAGGACACAGGGGGAACAATGAGCAGTTCTTC. It specifies CACSYSFYKEGHRGNNEQFF.

The V gene is TRBV27, the J gene TRBJ2-7; tentatively, D is TRBD1 (5 bases). This CDR3 has 14 amino acids. V was clipped by 6 bases and J by 1 base, with 13 bases between them. Germline CDR1 MNHEY, CDR2 SMNVEV (reference sequence). This CDR3 is CASREQGYSYEQYF. In nucleotides, the CDR3 is TGTGCCAGCAGAGAGCAGGGATATTCCTACGAGCAGTACTTC.

This clonotype was picked up a small number of times. The genes are TRBV7-2 and TRBJ1-2; 8 bases line up with TRBD1. The CDR3 consists of 14 residues. From germline, CDR1 is SGHTA and CDR2 FQGNSA. With V trimmed by 5 bases and J by 3 bases, 5 bases remained unmatched. CDR3 sequence reads: CASSEQGGDYGYTF. In DNA form, the CDR3 reads TGTGCCAGCAGCGAACAGGGGGGGGACTATGGCTACACCTTC.

This chain links TRBV7-2 with TRBJ2-3; TRBD1 matches at 8 bases. The CDR3 is 16 residues long. J was trimmed by 6 bases and V by 4 bases; bases with no gene match: 12. Germline loops: CDR1 SGHTA, CDR2 FQGNSA. The chain's CDR3 is CASSSGQGRVVDTQYF. The CDR3 nucleotides are TGTGCCAGCAGCTCCGGACAGGGAAGGGTTGTTGATACGCAGTATTTT.

The gene calls are TRBV12-3 or TRBV12-4 and TRBJ2-1; D unclear. CDR3 length: 14 residues. Between the trimmed V and J ends, which lost 2 bases and 9 bases, there was a span of 14 bases. CDR3 nucleotides: TGTGCCAGCAGTTTATCATCGGGTCCGAGTGAGCAGTTCTTC. Amino acids: CASSLSSGPSEQFF.

The V and J genes are TRBV3-1 and TRBJ1-2; weak D call: TRBD1 (5 bases). The CDR3 length is 14 residues. V was trimmed by 4 bases and J by 7 bases, leaving 16 bases between them. Germline lookup yields CDR1 LGHDT and CDR2 YNNKEL (reference sequence). The CDR3 reads CASSRREGEAGYTF. The CDR3, as DNA: TGTGCCAGCAGCCGTCGTGAAGGGGAAGCTGGCTACACCTTC.

The chain carries TRBV4-3 and TRBJ2-3; D is unresolved. V lost 0 bases and J lost 2, with 12 bases in between. Germline V lookup: CDR1 LGHNA, CDR2 YSLEER. This CDR3 region has 16 residues. Here the CDR3 DNA reads TGCGCCAGCAGCCAAGACGGTAGTGTCATCACAGATACGCAGTATTTT. This gives the protein CASSQDGSVITDTQYF.

V and J are TRBV7-2 and TRBJ2-7; no definite D call. Germline V CDR1 and CDR2: SGHTA, FQGNSA. This CDR3 spans 12 amino acids. Trimming took 6 bases from V and 6 from J, leaving 12 bases between them. DNA for the CDR3: TGTGCCAGCAGAGTACCCCAGACCGAGCAGTACTTC. Its protein product is CASRVPQTEQYF. Drawing the rest from reference TRBV7-2 and TRBJ2-7, the complete variable domain is GAGVSQSPSNKVTEKGKDVELRCDPISGHTALYWYRQSLGQGLEFLIYFQGNSAPDKSGLPSDRFSAERTGGSVSTLTIQRTQQEDSAVYLCASRVPQTEQYFGPGTRLTVT.

This rearrangement joins TRBV10-3 to TRBJ2-3; 9 nucleotides line up with TRBD2. Losses at the gene ends were 0 bases for V and 3 bases for J; bases not matched to a gene: 4. This CDR3 contains 16 residues. Germline V lookup: CDR1 ENHRY, CDR2 SYGVKD. CDR3 sequence (DNA): TGTGCCATCAGTGAGTCGGGCGGGGGGGCAACAGATACGCAGTATTTT. Protein product: CAISESGGGATDTQYF.

This clonotype turned up a few times. The V call is TRBV28, the J call TRBJ2-7; 12 bases align to TRBD2. The germline V gene has CDR1 MDHEN and CDR2 SYDVKM. This CDR3 has 14 residues. With V trimmed by 6 bases and J by 4 bases, 4 bases remained unmatched. CDR3 region: CASRTSGGGYEQYF. The CDR3, as DNA: TGTGCCAGCAGGACTAGCGGGGGTGGGTACGAGCAGTACTTC.

Ten or more counts support this clonotype. V usage is TRBV9 and J usage is TRBJ2-7, with a possible D match to TRBD2 (6 bases). The CDR3 spans 15 residues. Germline loops: CDR1 SGDLS, CDR2 YYNGEE. Deletions cut 4 bases from V and 5 bases from J, with 19 bases between. The DNA for the CDR3 is TGTGCCAGCAGCATAGGAGTTATGGGGGGAGACGAGCAGTACTTC. It codes for CASSIGVMGGDEQYF. The whole variable domain, filled in from reference TRBV9 and TRBJ2-7, reads DSGVTQTPKHLITATGQRVTLRCSPRSGDLSVYWYQQSLDQGLQFLIQYYNGEERAKGNILERFSAQQFPDLHSELNLSSLELGDSALYFCASSIGVMGGDEQYFGPGTRLTVT.

This clonotype came up a few times. This chain joins TRBV21-1 and TRBJ2-3. TRBV21-1 is a pseudogene locus. The CDR3 has 16 amino acids. For the CDR3, the DNA is TGTGCCAGCAGCAAGAGACGGTACGGAGGCACAGATACGCAGTATTTT. Translated: CASSKRRYGGTDTQYF.

The chain combines TRBV6-1 with TRBJ2-7; TRBD1 is a possible D gene (6 bases). Germline values: CDR1 MNHNS, CDR2 SASEGT. The CDR3 loop spans 15 amino acids. Trimming removed 8 bases from V and 1 base from J, with 18 bases in between. CDR3 DNA: TGTGCCAGCGGAAGTGGGACAACCGATTCCTACGAGCAGTACTTC. Translating it yields CASGSGTTDSYEQYF.

Only a few counts were recorded for this clonotype. The chain couples TRBV7-2 to TRBJ2-4; D uncertain. Per the germline V gene, CDR1 is SGHTA and CDR2 is FQGNSA. The length of the CDR3 is 13 residues. The V end was cut by 1 base, the J end by 9 bases, with 10 bases between. The CDR3 loop reads CASSLGRDGIQYF. The CDR3 nucleotides read TGTGCCAGCAGCTTAGGACGAGACGGCATTCAGTACTTC. Full variable domain (rest looked up from reference TRBV7-2 and TRBJ2-4): GAGVSQSPSNKVTEKGKDVELRCDPISGHTALYWYRQSLGQGLEFLIYFQGNSAPDKSGLPSDRFSAERTGGSVSTLTIQRTQQEDSAVYLCASSLGRDGIQYFGAGTRLSVL.

This clonotype was seen more than once but under ten times. The chain recombines TRBV5-1 with TRBJ2-1, with TRBD1 matching over 9 bases. The CDR3 length is 16 residues. With V trimmed by 3 bases and J by 2 bases, 6 bases remained unmatched. Germline assignment: CDR1 SGHRS and CDR2 YFSETQ. The CDR3 loop is CASSSSRDRAYNEQFF. CDR3 bases: TGCGCCAGCAGCTCGAGCCGGGACAGGGCCTACAATGAGCAGTTCTTC.

This clonotype was recorded many times. The V and J genes are TRBV25-1 and TRBJ1-2; a weak D match, TRBD1 (5 bases). Trimming removed 3 bases from V and 4 bases from J, with 6 bases in between. Germline lookup yields CDR1 MGHDK and CDR2 SYGVNS. CDR3 length: 12 amino acids. CDR3 loop: CASSETAYGYTF. Here the CDR3 DNA reads TGTGCCAGCAGTGAGACAGCCTATGGCTACACCTTC.

The chain combines TRBV29-1 with TRBJ2-1, with 10 bases lining up with TRBD2. Germline V lookup: CDR1 SQVTM, CDR2 ANQGSEA. This CDR3 comprises 15 residues. V shed 4 bases and J 1 base; nucleotides not matched to a gene: 4. For the CDR3, the DNA is TGCAGCGTTGTCATAGCGGGGGGATCCTACAATGAGCAGTTCTTC. Translating gives CSVVIAGGSYNEQFF.

The rearrangement links TRBV12-3 or TRBV12-4 to TRBJ1-1; TRBD1 matches at 7 bases. The trim removed 5 bases at V and 4 bases at J, leaving 7 bases unmatched. This CDR3 comprises 14 residues. This chain's CDR3 is CASSHDREGTEAFF. The DNA for the CDR3 is TGTGCCAGCAGTCACGACAGGGAGGGCACTGAAGCTTTCTTT.